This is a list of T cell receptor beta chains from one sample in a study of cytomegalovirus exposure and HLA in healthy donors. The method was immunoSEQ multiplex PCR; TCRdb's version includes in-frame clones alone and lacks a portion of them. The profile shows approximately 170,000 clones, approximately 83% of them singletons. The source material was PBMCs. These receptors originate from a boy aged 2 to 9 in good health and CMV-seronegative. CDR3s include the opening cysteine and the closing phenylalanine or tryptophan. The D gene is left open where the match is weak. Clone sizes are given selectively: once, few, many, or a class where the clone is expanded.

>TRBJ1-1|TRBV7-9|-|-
CASSPSGNTEAFF
TGTGCCAGCAGCCCATCAGGGAACACTGAAGCTTTCTTT
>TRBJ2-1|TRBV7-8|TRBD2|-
CASSLRLAGVGEQFF
TGTGCCAGCAGCTTACGACTAGCGGGGGTGGGTGAGCAGTTCTTC
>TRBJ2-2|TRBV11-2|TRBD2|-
CASSSPLGGAGELFF
TGTGCCAGCAGCTCCCCTTTGGGGGGGGCCGGGGAGCTGTTTTTT
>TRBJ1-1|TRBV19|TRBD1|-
CASRGDRAMNTEAFF
TGTGCCAGTAGGGGTGACAGGGCCATGAACACTGAAGCTTTCTTT
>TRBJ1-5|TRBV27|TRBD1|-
CASSPGQGSQPQHF
TGTGCCAGCAGTCCAGGACAGGGAAGTCAGCCCCAGCATTTT
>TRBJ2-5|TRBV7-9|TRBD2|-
CASSSPRLAGQETQYF
TGTGCCAGCAGCTCGCCTCGACTAGCGGGACAAGAGACCCAGTACTTC
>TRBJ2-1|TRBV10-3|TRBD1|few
CAIQDRATDYNEQFF
TGTGCCATCCAGGACAGGGCGACTGACTACAATGAGCAGTTCTTC
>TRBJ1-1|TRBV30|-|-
CAWTALMNTEAFF
TGTGCCTGGACCGCACTAATGAACACTGAAGCTTTCTTT
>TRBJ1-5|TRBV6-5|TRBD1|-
CASNDRGSNQPQHF
TGTGCCAGCAATGACAGGGGGAGCAATCAGCCCCAGCATTTT
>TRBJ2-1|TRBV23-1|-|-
CASSQWGAGVHNEQFF
TGCGCCAGCAGTCAATGGGGGGCGGGAGTCCACAATGAGCAGTTCTTC